The 24 T cell receptor beta chains in this list originate from one sample, sequenced in a study of T cells in Graves' hyperthyroidism and ophthalmopathy. Amplified TCR beta CDR3 regions derived from RNA transcripts. Primed by the HTBI set, a first-round RT-PCR was run on the TCR CDR3. Each CDR3 protein gets one entry after TCRdb re-called the multiplex PCR reads with MiXCR. The sample includes a few hundred thousand distinct CDR3 sequences, approximately 15% seen only once; the top ten take approximately 8%. Material: blood. The source is a woman aged 18-29 years with Graves' hyperthyroidism.

This chain uses TRBV15 with TRBJ1-5, with D perhaps TRBD1 (5 bases). CDR1 and CDR2 (germline): LNHNV, YYDKDF (reference sequence). Between the trimmed V and J ends, which lost 5 bases and 1 base, there was a span of 12 bases. The CDR3 is made up of 15 amino acids. CDR3 nucleotides: TGTGCCACCAGCCCGGGGACGGCCAGCAATCAGCCCCAGCATTTT. This codes for CATSPGTASNQPQHF.

This clonotype was seen ten or more times. The gene calls are TRBV14 and TRBJ2-3, with 8 nucleotides matching TRBD1. Per the germline V gene, CDR1 is SGHDN and CDR2 is FVKESK. This CDR3 has 16 amino acids. Germline trimming cut 4 bases from V and 0 bases from J; bases unmatched to any gene: 6. CDR3 sequence: CASSPGQGPSTDTQYF. The DNA for the CDR3 is TGTGCCAGCAGCCCCGGACAGGGCCCTAGCACAGATACGCAGTATTTT.

This clonotype was seen ten or more times. The chain recombines TRBV14 with TRBJ2-2; D call uncertain. The CDR3 length is 15 residues. V was clipped by 0 bases and J by 7 bases, with 12 bases between them. CDR1 is SGHDN and CDR2 is FVKESK in the germline V gene. As DNA, the CDR3 is TGTGCCAGCAGCCAAGATCTGCCCTATAACGGGGAGCTGTTTTTT. It is translated as CASSQDLPYNGELFF.

This clonotype was counted a few times. This sequence joins TRBV7-9 and TRBJ1-4, with 8 bases lining up with TRBD1. The CDR3 covers 13 residues. Germline V gene lookup returns CDR1 SEHNR and CDR2 FQNEAQ (reference sequence). V was clipped by 5 bases and J by 7 bases; unmatched bases: 3. DNA of the CDR3: TGTGCCAGCAGCGGCGGGACAGGTGAAAAACTGTTTTTT. It translates to CASSGGTGEKLFF.

This clonotype showed up many times. J is TRBJ2-3 and V is TRBV30; tentative D call: TRBD1 (7 bases). Between the trimmed V and J ends, which lost 1 base and 5 bases, there was a span of 16 bases. Germline V CDR1 and CDR2: GTSNPN, SVGIG (reference sequence). The CDR3 extends over 15 amino acids. The CDR3 coding sequence is TGTGCCTGGAGTGGGGGGGACAGTTCAGGAGATACGCAGTATTTT. It translates to CAWSGGDSSGDTQYF.

The sample holds a few counts of this clonotype. A much more abundant neighbour one base away suggests this may be a read error. The chain combines TRBV5-1 with TRBJ2-3, with 7 bases aligning to TRBD1. CDR3 length equals 16 residues. CDR1 is SGHRS, CDR2 YFSETQ, per germline. The DNA for the CDR3 is TGCGCCAGCAGCGCCCCCGGGACAGCGAACACAGATGCGCAGTATTTT. It specifies CASSAPGTANTDAQYF.

Many counts were recorded for this clonotype. This chain uses TRBV28 with TRBJ2-3; D unclear. The length of the CDR3 is 14 residues. V was cut by 9 bases and J by 4 bases, with 17 bases left in between. Germline CDR1 MDHEN, CDR2 SYDVKM. CDR3 residues: CASHTGPRSDTQYF. DNA of the CDR3: TGTGCCAGTCACACCGGACCCAGGTCAGATACGCAGTATTTT.

At least ten counts were recorded for this clonotype. The chain links TRBV2 to TRBJ2-6, with D perhaps matching TRBD2 (5 bases). Germline V gene sequence: CDR1 SNHLY, CDR2 FYNNEI. The V end was cut by 4 bases, the J end by 4 bases, with 17 bases between. CDR3 size: 17 residues. This CDR3 reads CASSVLGPKRGANVLTF. CDR3 DNA: TGTGCCAGCAGTGTCCTTGGGCCCAAGCGGGGGGCCAACGTCCTGACTTTC.

This clonotype was found once. The chain employs TRBV20-1 and TRBJ2-1, with D possibly TRBD2 on 6 matching bases. The germline gives CDR1 DFQATT, CDR2 SNEGSKA (reference sequence). The V and J ends lost 0 bases and 9 bases respectively, with 21 bases between them. The CDR3 length is 16 residues. The CDR3 sequence is CSARDQAGPERGEQFF. CDR3 DNA: TGCAGTGCTAGAGATCAGGCGGGACCGGAGCGTGGTGAGCAGTTCTTC.

This clonotype has ten or more counts. The rearrangement uses TRBV27 and TRBJ1-2; weak D call: TRBD1 (6 bases). This CDR3 has 16 amino acids. The germline V gene encodes CDR1 MNHEY and CDR2 SMNVEV (reference sequence). V lost 4 bases and J lost 7, with 22 bases in between. Written as DNA, the CDR3 is TGTGCCAGCAGTTGGAGTACAGGGTTAGCTGCTGGTGGCTACACCTTC. As protein: CASSWSTGLAAGGYTF.

This clonotype occurred many times. This chain joins TRBV3-1 and TRBJ1-5, with a possible D match to TRBD1 (6 bases). There are 14 residues in the CDR3. Trimming removed 3 bases from V and 6 bases from J, with 12 bases in between. The germline V gene encodes CDR1 LGHDT and CDR2 YNNKEL (reference sequence). DNA of the CDR3: TGTGCCAGCAGCCATTCTAGGGGGTTTCAGCCCCAGCATTTT. Its protein product is CASSHSRGFQPQHF.

This clonotype was counted many times. The rearrangement joins TRBV6-1 to TRBJ2-7; D possibly corresponds to TRBD2 (6 bases). This CDR3 has 12 amino acids. Trimming removed 5 bases from V and 6 bases from J, with 11 bases in between. Germline V gives CDR1 MNHNS, CDR2 SASEGT. CDR3 protein: CASSTRGGEQYF. CDR3 in DNA: TGTGCCAGCAGTACGCGGGGCGGCGAGCAGTACTTC.

The chain joins TRBV18 to TRBJ2-3; 7 nucleotides line up with TRBD1. CDR1 and CDR2 from the germline V gene are KGHSH and LQKENI. Unmatched junction bases numbered 17, after V lost 7 bases and J lost 1 base. This CDR3 region has 18 residues. The CDR3 spells CASFEQGSPAERTDTQYF. CDR3 sequence (DNA): TGTGCCAGCTTCGAACAGGGGTCCCCAGCGGAACGCACAGATACGCAGTATTTT.

At least ten counts were recorded for this clonotype. The chain is built from TRBV3-1 and TRBJ2-2; 8 positions agree with TRBD1. Trimming took 0 bases from V and 4 from J; bases not matched to a gene: 7. There are 17 residues in the CDR3. Germline CDR1 is LGHDT and CDR2 is YNNKEL (reference sequence). CDR3 sequence (DNA): TGTGCCAGCAGCCAAGATCAAGACAGGGGAGGCACCGGGGAGCTGTTTTTT. Residues: CASSQDQDRGGTGELFF.

The rearrangement links TRBV12-3 or TRBV12-4 to TRBJ2-5, with a possible D match to TRBD2 (6 bases). The V and J ends lost 3 bases and 5 bases respectively, with 13 bases between them. The CDR3 consists of 14 residues. CDR3 sequence: CASSLIGGWETQYF. CDR3 nucleotide sequence: TGTGCCAGCAGTTTGATCGGGGGTTGGGAGACCCAGTACTTC.

Regarding this clonotype: A read error may explain this, as a much larger clone is one base away. The chain has TRBV20-1 and TRBJ2-1; maybe TRBD2 (7 bases). The J call may be wrong; the DNA end is better matched by TRBJ2-7. The length of the CDR3 is 15 residues. Per germline, CDR1 DFQATT and CDR2 SNEGSKA (reference sequence). The CDR3 loop is CSASGGGPSYNEQYF. For the CDR3, the DNA is TGCAGTGCTAGCGGCGGGGGCCCTTCCTACAATGAGCAGTACTTC.

This clonotype was detected many times. The chain joins TRBV10-3 to TRBJ2-2; 12 bases match TRBD2. This CDR3 contains 16 residues. V shed 10 bases and J 1 base; nucleotides not matched to a gene: 7. CDR1 is ENHRY, CDR2 SYGVKD, per germline. The CDR3 here is CATARGLAGNTGELFF. The CDR3 DNA reads as TGTGCCACCGCAAGGGGACTAGCGGGGAACACCGGGGAGCTGTTTTTT.

This clonotype showed up many times. In nucleotides, the CDR3 is TGTGCCAGCAGCGTTCAGGGGGCCTACTCCGAGCAGTACTTC. As protein: CASSVQGAYSEQYF. The rearrangement links TRBV9 to TRBJ2-7; 8 positions agree with TRBD1. The CDR3 extends over 14 amino acids. The V segment lost 2 bases and the J segment 6 bases; nucleotides outside the gene matches: 7. Germline V gene lookup returns CDR1 SGDLS and CDR2 YYNGEE.

This clonotype was observed at least ten times. The rearrangement joins TRBV2 to TRBJ2-3, with 8 bases aligning to TRBD2. This CDR3 is built from 15 residues. Germline trimming cut 6 bases from V and 1 base from J; bases unmatched to any gene: 6. Per the germline V gene, CDR1 is SNHLY and CDR2 is FYNNEI. The DNA for the CDR3 is TGTGCCAGCAGCCTGGGGCGGGGGGGCACAGATACGCAGTATTTT. Amino acid sequence: CASSLGRGGTDTQYF. Full variable domain (rest looked up from reference TRBV2 and TRBJ2-3): EPEVTQTPSHQVTQMGQEVILRCVPISNHLYFYWYRQILGQKVEFLVSFYNNEISEKSEIFDDQFSVERPDGSNFTLKIRSTKLEDSAMYFCASSLGRGGTDTQYFGPGTRLTVL.

This clonotype has only one observation. The CDR3 loop reads CASSTDRGHLQETQYF. CDR3 in DNA: TGTGCCAGCAGCACCGACAGGGGGCACCTCCAAGAGACCCAGTACTTC. The V and J genes are TRBV28 and TRBJ2-5; 10 bases align to TRBD1. Germline CDR1 is MDHEN and CDR2 is SYDVKM. The V segment lost 6 bases and the J segment 1 base; nucleotides outside the gene matches: 8. The CDR3 is made up of 16 amino acids.

This clonotype was seen ten or more times. J is TRBJ2-3 and V is TRBV7-9; TRBD1 might be the D (5 bases). The V gene's germline CDR1 is SEHNR and CDR2 FQNEAQ (reference sequence). The V and J ends lost 11 bases and 2 bases respectively, with 17 bases between them. The CDR3 extends over 14 amino acids. The CDR3 here is CAEQARPPTDTQYF. CDR3 nucleotide sequence: TGTGCCGAACAGGCCCGCCCACCCACAGATACGCAGTATTTT.

This clonotype was picked up many times. The chain carries TRBV13 and TRBJ2-1; 7 nucleotides line up with TRBD1. Germline V gives CDR1 PRHDT, CDR2 FYEKMQ (reference sequence). The CDR3 sequence is 18 residues long. The V and J ends lost 2 bases and 4 bases, in that order; junction bases with no gene match: 14. The CDR3 region is CASSLLARRDSSYNEQFF. CDR3 DNA: TGTGCCAGCAGCTTATTAGCCCGTCGGGACAGTTCATACAATGAGCAGTTCTTC.

This clonotype was counted ten times or more. This sequence joins TRBV3-1 and TRBJ2-5; possible D gene TRBD1, 6 bases. V dropped 4 bases and J dropped 1 base, with 16 bases sitting between them. This CDR3 has 16 amino acids. The V gene's germline CDR1 is LGHDT and CDR2 YNNKEL (reference sequence). The CDR3 DNA reads as TGTGCCAGCAGCCTGGGGGTGGGGGCGATCCAAGAGACCCAGTACTTC. Translating it yields CASSLGVGAIQETQYF.

This clonotype was seen many times. J is TRBJ2-5 and V is TRBV20-1; D gene unclear. The CDR3 has 13 residues. CDR1 is DFQATT and CDR2 is SNEGSKA in the germline V gene (reference sequence). The ends were cut back, 3 bases at V and 3 bases at J, with 11 bases in the middle. In DNA form, the CDR3 reads TGCAGTGCTAGTGGCCCCCCGAAAGAGACCCAGTACTTC. As protein: CSASGPPKETQYF.